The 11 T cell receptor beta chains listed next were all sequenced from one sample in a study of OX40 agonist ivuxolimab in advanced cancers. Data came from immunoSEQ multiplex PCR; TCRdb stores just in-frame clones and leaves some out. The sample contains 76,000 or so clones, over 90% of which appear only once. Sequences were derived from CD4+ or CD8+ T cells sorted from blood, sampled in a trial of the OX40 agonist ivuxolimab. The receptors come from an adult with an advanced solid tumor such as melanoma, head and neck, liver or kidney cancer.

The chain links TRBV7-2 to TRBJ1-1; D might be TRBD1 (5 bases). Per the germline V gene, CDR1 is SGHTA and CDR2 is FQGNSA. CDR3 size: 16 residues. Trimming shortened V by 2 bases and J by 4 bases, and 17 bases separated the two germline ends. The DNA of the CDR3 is TGTGCCAGCAGCTTACCACGGAGGGGTACTAGCACTGAAGCTTTCTTT. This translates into CASSLPRRGTSTEAFF. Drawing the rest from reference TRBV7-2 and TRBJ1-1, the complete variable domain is GAGVSQSPSNKVTEKGKDVELRCDPISGHTALYWYRQSLGQGLEFLIYFQGNSAPDKSGLPSDRFSAERTGGSVSTLTIQRTQQEDSAVYLCASSLPRRGTSTEAFFGQGTRLTVV.

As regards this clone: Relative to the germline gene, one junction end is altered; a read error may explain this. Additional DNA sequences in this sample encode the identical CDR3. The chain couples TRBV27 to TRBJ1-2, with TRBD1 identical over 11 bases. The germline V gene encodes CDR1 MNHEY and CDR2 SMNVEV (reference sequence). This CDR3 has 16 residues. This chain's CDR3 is CASSSLGTGGNYGYTF. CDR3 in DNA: TGTGCCAGCAGTAGTTTGGGGACAGGGGGTAACTATGGATACACCTTC.

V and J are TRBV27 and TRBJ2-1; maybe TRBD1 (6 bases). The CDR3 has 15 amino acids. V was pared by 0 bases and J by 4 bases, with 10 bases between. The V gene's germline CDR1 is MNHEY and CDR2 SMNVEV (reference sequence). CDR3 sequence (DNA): TGTGCCAGCAGTTTATCGATAACAGGGTACAATGAGCAGTTCTTC. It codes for CASSLSITGYNEQFF.

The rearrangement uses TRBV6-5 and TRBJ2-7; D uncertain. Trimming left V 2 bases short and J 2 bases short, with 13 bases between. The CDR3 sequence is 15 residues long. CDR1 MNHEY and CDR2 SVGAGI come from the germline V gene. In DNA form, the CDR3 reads TGTGCCAGCAGTTACACTTTGGACGGTCCCTACGAGCAGTACTTC. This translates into CASSYTLDGPYEQYF.

As DNA, the CDR3 is TGTGCCACCGGTACCGGGGAGACCCAGTACTTC. Translation: CATGTGETQYF. The chain carries TRBV6-5 and TRBJ2-5; no clear D. Trimming pared 10 bases from V and 5 bases from J, leaving 11 bases between. The CDR3 sequence is 11 residues long. From germline, CDR1 is MNHEY and CDR2 SVGAGI.

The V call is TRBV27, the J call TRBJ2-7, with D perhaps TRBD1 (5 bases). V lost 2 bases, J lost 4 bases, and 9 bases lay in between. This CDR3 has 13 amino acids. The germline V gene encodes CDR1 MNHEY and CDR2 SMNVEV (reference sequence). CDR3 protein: CASSLGRTYEQYF. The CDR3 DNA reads TGTGCCAGCAGTTTAGGCCGGACATACGAGCAGTACTTC.

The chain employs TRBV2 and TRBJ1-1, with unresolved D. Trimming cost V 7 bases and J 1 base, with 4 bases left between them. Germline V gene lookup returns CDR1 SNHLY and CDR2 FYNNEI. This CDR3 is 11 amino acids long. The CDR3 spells CASTPNTEAFF. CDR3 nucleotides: TGTGCCAGCACCCCGAACACTGAAGCTTTCTTT.

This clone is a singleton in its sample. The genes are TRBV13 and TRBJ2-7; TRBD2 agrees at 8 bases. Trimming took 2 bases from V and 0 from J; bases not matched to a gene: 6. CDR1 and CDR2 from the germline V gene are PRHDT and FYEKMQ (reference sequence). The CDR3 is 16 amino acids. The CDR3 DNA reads TGTGCCAGCAGCTTATTTAGCGGGACGAGCTCCTACGAGCAGTACTTC. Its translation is CASSLFSGTSSYEQYF. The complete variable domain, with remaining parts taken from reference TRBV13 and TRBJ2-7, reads AAGVIQSPRHLIKEKRETATLKCYPIPRHDTVYWYQQGPGQDPQFLISFYEKMQSDKGSIPDRFSAQQFSDYHSELNMSSLELGDSALYFCASSLFSGTSSYEQYFGPGTRLTVT.

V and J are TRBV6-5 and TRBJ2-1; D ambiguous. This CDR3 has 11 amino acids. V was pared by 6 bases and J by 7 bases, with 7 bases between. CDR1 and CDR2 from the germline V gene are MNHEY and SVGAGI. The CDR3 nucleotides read TGTGCCAGCAGCCAACGTAATGAGCAGTTCTTC. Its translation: CASSQRNEQFF.

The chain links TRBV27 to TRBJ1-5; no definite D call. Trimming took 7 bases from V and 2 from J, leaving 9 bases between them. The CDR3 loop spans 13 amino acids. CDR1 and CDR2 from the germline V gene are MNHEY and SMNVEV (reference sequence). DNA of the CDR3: TGTGCCAGCAAGGCATACGGCAATCAGCCCCAGCATTTT. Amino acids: CASKAYGNQPQHF.

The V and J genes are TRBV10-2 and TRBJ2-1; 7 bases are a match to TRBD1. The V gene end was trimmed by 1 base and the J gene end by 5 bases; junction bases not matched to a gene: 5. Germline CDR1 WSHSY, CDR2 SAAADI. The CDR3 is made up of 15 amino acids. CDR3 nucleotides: TGCGCCAGCAGTGAGTTCACGGGACAGCACAATGAGCAGTTCTTC. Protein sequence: CASSEFTGQHNEQFF.